This entry lists 23 T cell receptor beta chains sequenced from one sample in a study of early T cells in non-severe SARS-CoV-2 infection. TCRdb re-derived calls from the 5' RACE reads in MiXCR, one entry per CDR3 protein. The table shows tens of thousands of distinct CDR3 sequences, with over 9.5% occurring only once. Source: whole blood, taken at baseline. These receptors all stem from an adult who was a healthcare worker with PCR-confirmed SARS-CoV-2 infection or an uninfected control (not recorded which).

The chain couples TRBV7-3 to TRBJ1-2; D not certain. Germline CDR1 reads SGHTA; CDR2 reads FQGTGA. The CDR3 is made up of 13 amino acids. Trimming shortened V by 0 bases and J by 7 bases, and 9 bases separated the two germline ends. The CDR3 reads CASSLTWAGGYTF. For the CDR3, the DNA is TGTGCCAGCAGCTTAACGTGGGCAGGTGGCTACACCTTC.

This clonotype was seen a few times. This chain links TRBV25-1 with TRBJ2-1, with no clear D. V gave up 3 bases and J gave up 0 bases, with 15 bases separating them. CDR1 is MGHDK and CDR2 is SYGVNS in the germline V gene. This CDR3 has 17 amino acids. CDR3 nucleotides: TGTGCCAGCAGTGATCCCCAAGGCGGAAGCTCCTACAATGAGCAGTTCTTC. Translating gives CASSDPQGGSSYNEQFF.

The CDR3 region is CASRGLRNTGELFF. In DNA form, the CDR3 reads TGTGCCAGCCGCGGACTGAGGAACACCGGGGAGCTGTTTTTT. The V call is TRBV12-3 or TRBV12-4, the J call TRBJ2-2, with D perhaps TRBD2 (5 bases). V dropped 8 bases and J dropped 1 base, with 11 bases sitting between them. The CDR3 spans 14 residues.

As for this clonotype: Because it lacks the conserved phenylalanine or tryptophan at the end, this CDR3 is likely a read error. This chain connects TRBV10-1 to TRBJ2-1; TRBD2 aligns across 11 bases. V shed 9 bases, J shed 7 bases, and the junction held 5 bases outside the gene matches. This CDR3 comprises 13 residues. Germline lookup yields CDR1 WNHNN and CDR2 SYGVQD (reference sequence). The CDR3 protein is CASSLAGGNEQFS. In DNA form, the CDR3 reads TGCGCCAGTTCCCTAGCGGGAGGTAATGAGCAGTTCTCC.

As DNA, the CDR3 is TGTGCCAGCAGCCAAGTACGCCACGAGCAGTACTTC. This gives the protein CASSQVRHEQYF. V is TRBV14 and J is TRBJ2-7, with D uncertain. The CDR3 totals 12 residues. Germline loops: CDR1 SGHDN, CDR2 FVKESK. Trimming removed 1 base from V and 5 bases from J, with 6 bases in between.

The chain has TRBV20-1 and TRBJ2-1; D gene uncertain. The DNA end lines up better with TRBJ2-7; the J call may be wrong. The CDR3 length is 15 residues. The germline gives CDR1 DFQATT, CDR2 SNEGSKA (reference sequence). The CDR3 protein is CSVGSTRGSGNEQYF. The CDR3 DNA sequence: TGCAGTGTAGGGTCTACCCGCGGTTCTGGCAATGAGCAGTACTTC.

This clonotype was found a few times. The J gene is TRBJ1-1, the V gene TRBV27, with TRBD1 as a possible D gene (6 bases). The CDR3 consists of 14 residues. Trimming took off 5 bases at V and 4 bases at J, with 14 bases between the two ends. Germline V gene data show CDR1 as MNHEY and CDR2 as SMNVEV (reference sequence). CDR3 DNA sequence: TGTGCCAGCAGTCCCCTTGAAGGGGGCACTGAAGCTTTCTTT. Amino acids: CASSPLEGGTEAFF.

The chain is built from TRBV5-1 and TRBJ2-5; D is ambiguous. The CDR3 contains 13 residues. Germline lookup yields CDR1 SGHRS and CDR2 YFSETQ. The ends were cut back, 0 bases at V and 5 bases at J, with 8 bases in the middle. The CDR3: CASSLGNRETQYF. As DNA, the CDR3 is TGCGCCAGCAGCTTGGGAAATAGGGAGACCCAGTACTTC.

The chain is built from TRBV10-3 and TRBJ2-1; 7 nucleotides match TRBD1. The CDR3 consists of 15 residues. With 4 bases clipped from V and 5 bases from J, the junction kept 8 bases outside the gene matches. Germline CDR1 and CDR2: ENHRY and SYGVKD. The CDR3: CAISARDRRDNEQFF. CDR3 nucleotide sequence: TGTGCCATCAGTGCCCGGGACAGAAGGGACAATGAGCAGTTCTTC.

This clonotype was seen a few times. The gene calls are TRBV3-1 and TRBJ2-3; 8 bases map to TRBD2. V lost 1 base, J lost 10 bases, and 4 bases stayed unmatched. CDR3 length equals 13 residues. Germline CDR1 reads LGHDT; CDR2 reads YNNKEL (reference sequence). CDR3 sequence reads: CASSQGREVAQYF. The CDR3 DNA reads TGTGCCAGCAGCCAAGGGCGGGAGGTCGCGCAGTATTTT.

V is TRBV4-2 and J is TRBJ1-3; D not resolved. This CDR3 region has 15 residues. Trimming left V 0 bases short and J 4 bases short, with 10 bases between. Germline-derived CDR1 and CDR2 are LGHNA and YNFKEQ. CDR3: CASSQEGPRGNTIYF. The CDR3 DNA sequence: TGTGCCAGCAGCCAAGAGGGTCCCAGGGGAAACACCATATATTTT.

This clonotype was counted a few times. The V call is TRBV7-9, the J call TRBJ2-3; D is perhaps TRBD2 (6 bases). The CDR3 is 17 residues long. Germline lookup yields CDR1 SEHNR and CDR2 FQNEAQ (reference sequence). Between the trimmed V and J ends, which lost 2 bases and 5 bases, there was a span of 20 bases. In nucleotides, the CDR3 is TGTGCCAGCAGCTTACCCCCCTCGCGGGATCTGAGAGATACGCAGTATTTT. Translated: CASSLPPSRDLRDTQYF.

The genes are TRBV5-6 and TRBJ2-2; 15 bases are shared with TRBD2. The CDR3 covers 20 residues. Germline lookup yields CDR1 SGHDT and CDR2 YYEEEE. Trimming cost V 4 bases and J 6 bases; bases outside gene matches: 16. The CDR3 spells CASSPMTAPGLAGGPGELFF. The DNA for the CDR3 is TGTGCCAGCAGCCCCATGACAGCCCCCGGACTAGCGGGAGGGCCCGGGGAGCTGTTTTTT.

Many counts were recorded for this clonotype. DNA for the CDR3: TGTGCCAGCAGTGCGGGTCTAGCGGGAGCAAGGAACTACGAGCAGTACTTC. It is translated as CASSAGLAGARNYEQYF. The V and J genes are TRBV6-6 and TRBJ2-7; 10 bases are shared with TRBD2. The length of the CDR3 is 17 residues. V lost 5 bases to trimming and J lost 3 bases; unmatched junction nucleotides: 13. Germline assignment: CDR1 MNHNY and CDR2 SVGAGI (reference sequence).

The chain uses TRBV18 and TRBJ2-2; D possibly corresponds to TRBD2 (5 bases). V lost 5 bases and J lost 0, with 10 bases in between. The CDR3 extends over 15 amino acids. CDR1 is KGHSH and CDR2 is LQKENI in the germline V gene. The CDR3, as DNA: TGTGCCAGCTCATCAGGAGGTGCGAACACCGGGGAGCTGTTTTTT. Protein product: CASSSGGANTGELFF.

This clonotype has only one observation. This sequence joins TRBV13 and TRBJ2-5, with 9 positions matching TRBD1. This CDR3 has 15 residues. The V and J ends lost 0 bases and 5 bases, in that order; junction bases with no gene match: 4. Germline values: CDR1 PRHDT, CDR2 FYEKMQ (reference sequence). The CDR3 DNA reads TGTGCCAGCAGCTTAGGGACAGGGGGTCGGGAGACCCAGTACTTC. It is translated as CASSLGTGGRETQYF.

The V call is TRBV9, the J call TRBJ1-2, with 7 nucleotides matching TRBD1. The V and J ends lost 3 bases and 0 bases, in that order; junction bases with no gene match: 11. The length of the CDR3 is 17 residues. Per the germline V gene, CDR1 is SGDLS and CDR2 is YYNGEE. The CDR3 DNA follows: TGTGCCAGCAGCGAGAAAGGGGACAGCCTAACTAACTATGGCTACACCTTC. Amino acid sequence: CASSEKGDSLTNYGYTF.

The chain recombines TRBV5-1 with TRBJ2-3; D uncertain. CDR1 is SGHRS and CDR2 is YFSETQ in the germline V gene. The CDR3 is made up of 14 amino acids. Between the trimmed V and J ends, which lost 7 bases and 0 bases, there was a span of 12 bases. CDR3 coding DNA: TGCGCCAGCGCCACCGGAGCTAGCACAGATACGCAGTATTTT. It yields the protein CASATGASTDTQYF.

This clonotype has a count of ten or more. J is TRBJ2-1 and V is TRBV11-1; no clear D. Trimming took off 8 bases at V and 6 bases at J, with 14 bases between the two ends. The CDR3 totals 13 residues. Germline CDR1 reads SGHAT; CDR2 reads FQDESV (reference sequence). The CDR3 nucleotides are TGTGCCAGCGTTGATCTGGGAACCAATGAGCAGTTCTTC. Its protein is CASVDLGTNEQFF.

This clonotype has at least ten counts. J is TRBJ2-3 and V is TRBV20-1; TRBD1 is a possible D gene (6 bases). The germline CDR1 and CDR2 sequences are DFQATT and SNEGSKA (reference sequence). V was cut by 7 bases and J by 3 bases, with 26 bases left in between. The CDR3 is 17 residues long. The DNA of the CDR3 is TGCAGTGTAAGAGGGGGACCGACCTCAGTAACAACAGATACGCAGTATTTT. Translation gives CSVRGGPTSVTTDTQYF.

The chain is built from TRBV9 and TRBJ2-7, with D possibly TRBD2 on 5 matching bases. The germline gives CDR1 SGDLS, CDR2 YYNGEE. The CDR3 is 14 amino acids. The V end was cut by 0 bases, the J end by 2 bases, with 9 bases between. CDR3 in DNA: TGTGCCAGCAGCGTAGAGCCGGGGACCTACGAGCAGTACTTC. Amino acids: CASSVEPGTYEQYF.

This clonotype was seen a few times. The rearrangement links TRBV7-9 to TRBJ1-2; the D gene is possibly TRBD1 (6 bases). The CDR3 loop spans 15 amino acids. V lost 1 base, J lost 4 bases, and 13 bases lay in between. Germline assignment: CDR1 SEHNR and CDR2 FQNEAQ (reference sequence). The CDR3 bases are TGTGCCAGCAGCTTAGGCCCTTGGACAGCCTATGGCTACACCTTC. The encoded protein is CASSLGPWTAYGYTF.

This chain uses TRBV3-1 with TRBJ2-7; D may be TRBD1 or TRBD2 (6 bases each). The length of the CDR3 is 16 residues. V lost 1 base and J 1 base, leaving 14 bases between the germline ends. The V gene's germline CDR1 is LGHDT and CDR2 YNNKEL (reference sequence). Written as DNA, the CDR3 is TGTGCCAGCAGCCAAGGGGGGGCAGACATTTCCTACGAGCAGTACTTC. Its protein is CASSQGGADISYEQYF.